This T cell receptor (beta chain) came from a study of T cell responses to AZD1222 COVID-19 vaccine. Study-wide results and caveats: The donor group comprised mostly white British people and more females; the analysis possibly underestimated clonal diversity. Baseline seropositivity occurred in only six or seven AZD1222 recipients.

The table lists this clone with a count of one. Its target is unknown. Profiling relied on immunoSEQ multiplex PCR, and the TCRdb table lists in-frame clones only, not all of them. Of roughly 160,000 clones detected, about 91% appear once; the ten largest clones hold 1.5% to 2%. Losses at the gene ends were 5 bases for V and 0 bases for J; bases not matched to a gene: 5. The length of the CDR3 is 15 residues. The germline V gene has CDR1 LNHDA and CDR2 SQIVND (reference sequence). The input for sequencing was peripheral blood, taken on day 0 of AZD1222 vaccination. The origin of this receptor is an adult in good health. The V call is TRBV19, the J call TRBJ1-1, with TRBD1 matching over 8 bases. DNA of the CDR3: TGTGCCAGTAGTCACCAGGGGGCAGTGAACACTGAAGCTTTCTTT. This translates into CASSHQGAVNTEAFF.